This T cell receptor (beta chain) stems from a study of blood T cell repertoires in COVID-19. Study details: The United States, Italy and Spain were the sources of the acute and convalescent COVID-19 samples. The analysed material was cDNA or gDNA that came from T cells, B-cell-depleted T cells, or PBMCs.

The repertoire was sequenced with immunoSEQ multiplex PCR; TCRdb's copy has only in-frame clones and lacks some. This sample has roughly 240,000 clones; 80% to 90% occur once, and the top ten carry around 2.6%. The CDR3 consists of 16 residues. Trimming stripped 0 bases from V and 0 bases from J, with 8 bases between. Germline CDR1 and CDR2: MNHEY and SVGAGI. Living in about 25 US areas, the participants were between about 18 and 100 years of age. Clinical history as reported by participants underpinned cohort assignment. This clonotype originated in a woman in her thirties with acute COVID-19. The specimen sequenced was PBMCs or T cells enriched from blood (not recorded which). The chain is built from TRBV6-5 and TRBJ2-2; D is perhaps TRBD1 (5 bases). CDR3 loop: CASSYSMTANTGELFF. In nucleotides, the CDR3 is TGTGCCAGCAGTTACTCGATGACAGCGAACACCGGGGAGCTGTTTTTT.